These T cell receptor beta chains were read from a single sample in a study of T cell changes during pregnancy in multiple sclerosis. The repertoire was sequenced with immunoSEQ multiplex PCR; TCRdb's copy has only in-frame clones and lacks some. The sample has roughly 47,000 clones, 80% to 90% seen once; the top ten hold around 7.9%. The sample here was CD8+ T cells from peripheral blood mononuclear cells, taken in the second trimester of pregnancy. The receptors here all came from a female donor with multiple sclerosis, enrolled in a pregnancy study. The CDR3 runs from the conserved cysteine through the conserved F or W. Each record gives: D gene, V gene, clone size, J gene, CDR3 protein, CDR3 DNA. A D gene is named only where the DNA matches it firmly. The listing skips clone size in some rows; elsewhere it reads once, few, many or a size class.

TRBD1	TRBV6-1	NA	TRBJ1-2	CASSHRGPGYGYTF	TGTGCCAGCAGCCACAGGGGGCCAGGCTATGGCTACACCTTC
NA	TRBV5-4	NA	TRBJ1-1	CARRTENTEAFF	TGTGCCAGACGGACAGAGAACACTGAAGCTTTCTTT
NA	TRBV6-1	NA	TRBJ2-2	CASSEQVWQITGELFF	TGTGCCAGCAGTGAACAGGTTTGGCAGATCACCGGGGAGCTGTTTTTT
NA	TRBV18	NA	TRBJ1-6	CASSGSQGSSPLHF	TGTGCCAGCTCAGGGAGCCAGGGGAGTTCACCCCTCCACTTT
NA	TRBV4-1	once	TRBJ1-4	CASSQAEKLFF	TGCGCCAGCAGCCAAGCGGAAAAACTGTTTTTT
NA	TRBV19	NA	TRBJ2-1	CASSIGQFNEQFF	TGTGCCAGTAGTATAGGACAATTCAATGAGCAGTTCTTC
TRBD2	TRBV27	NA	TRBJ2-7	CASSPEGLASSYEQYF	TGTGCCAGCAGCCCGGAGGGACTAGCCAGCTCCTACGAGCAGTACTTC
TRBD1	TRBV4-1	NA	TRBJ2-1	CASSQLGTDNEQFF	TGCGCCAGCAGCCAATTGGGGACAGACAATGAGCAGTTCTTC
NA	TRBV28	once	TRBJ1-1	CASSLITVLNTEAFF	TGTGCCAGCAGCCTTATAACAGTATTGAACACTGAAGCTTTCTTT
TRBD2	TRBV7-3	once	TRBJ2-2	CASSTSGGHTGELFF	TGTGCCAGCAGTACTAGCGGGGGGCACACCGGGGAGCTGTTTTTT
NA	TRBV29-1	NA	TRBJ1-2	CSVISPGAIYGYTF	TGCAGCGTCATTTCACCAGGGGCAATCTATGGCTACACCTTC